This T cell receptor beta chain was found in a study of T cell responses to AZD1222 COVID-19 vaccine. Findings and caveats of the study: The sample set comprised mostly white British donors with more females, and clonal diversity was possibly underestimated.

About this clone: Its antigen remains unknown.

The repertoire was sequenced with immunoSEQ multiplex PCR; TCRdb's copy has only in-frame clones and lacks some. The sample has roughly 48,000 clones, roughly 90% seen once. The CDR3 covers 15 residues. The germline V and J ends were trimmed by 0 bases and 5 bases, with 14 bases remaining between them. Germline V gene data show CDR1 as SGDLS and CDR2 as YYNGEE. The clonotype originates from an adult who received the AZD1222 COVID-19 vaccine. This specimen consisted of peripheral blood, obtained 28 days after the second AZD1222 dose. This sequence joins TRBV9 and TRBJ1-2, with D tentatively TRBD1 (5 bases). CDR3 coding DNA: TGTGCCAGCAGCGTAGGGCCAGGGATCCTTTATGGCTACACCTTC. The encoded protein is CASSVGPGILYGYTF.